This T cell receptor (beta chain) is from a study of post-analysis software for immune sequencing data. General study findings and limits: About 5 TRBV segments occurring more often in patients than controls included TRBV5-6, TRBV5-1 and TRBV20-1.

V dropped 4 bases and J dropped 7; count of bases not matched to a gene: 8. Germline V gives CDR1 SGHTA, CDR2 FQGNSA. CDR3 length: 16 amino acids. This clonotype was observed a few times. Its antigen is not identified. Unique-molecular-identifier-tagged TCR beta cDNA libraries were used. A single record per CDR3 protein comes from TCRdb applying MiXCR to the PCR reads. The table includes some 690,000 distinct CDR3 sequences, roughly 27% detected once. The source is a girl between 5 and 17 years old with multiple sclerosis. This sequence joins TRBV7-2 and TRBJ2-1; TRBD2 agrees at 12 bases. Material: blood. The CDR3 spells CASSSRTSGMRNEQFF. The CDR3 nucleotides are TGTGCCAGCAGCTCTCGGACTAGCGGGATGCGGAATGAGCAGTTCTTC.